This T cell receptor beta chain was observed in a study of regulatory T cells in long-lasting Graves disease. Comment on this clonotype: The antigen is undetermined.

Study results and limitations: When disease was persistent, TRBV28, TRBJ1-2 and TRBJ2-5 were the favored segments.

Noted time point: persistent/refractory GD, antithyroid drugs over 5 years with positive TRAb. PBMCs were the source of the RNA used for TCR sequencing. The TCR beta library used iRepertoire HTBI primers with Arm-PCR amplification of CDR3. TCRdb used MiXCR to reprocess the multiplex PCR reads, holding one entry per CDR3 protein. The data show about 450,000 distinct CDR3 sequences, with roughly a quarter seen just once and approximately 26% held by the top ten. Unmatched junction bases numbered 7, after V lost 4 bases and J lost 2 bases. The CDR3 consists of 16 residues. From germline, CDR1 is LGHNA and CDR2 YNFKEQ.

This sequence originates from a female donor with Graves disease. The rearrangement links TRBV4-2 to TRBJ2-1; 8 nucleotides match TRBD1. Sequenced material: peripheral blood mononuclear cells (PBMCs), taken when the disease was refractory, from a patient treated with antithyroid drugs. The CDR3 region is CASSPGGTVTYNEQFF. The CDR3, as DNA: TGTGCCAGCAGCCCAGGGGGCACGGTCACCTACAATGAGCAGTTCTTC.